This passage covers 3 T cell receptor beta chains from one sample sequenced in a study of T cells in Graves' hyperthyroidism and ophthalmopathy. Regions amplified from RNA transcripts were the TCR beta CDR3 regions. HTBI primers drove first-round RT-PCR of the TCR CDR3. TCRdb reanalysed the multiplex PCR reads using MiXCR and keeps one entry per CDR3 protein. The table shows about 520,000 distinct CDR3 sequences, with 24% occurring only once. Source material: blood. These receptors all stem from a woman aged 25 to 39 with Graves' ophthalmopathy.

There are a few counts of this clonotype. This chain uses TRBV20-1 with TRBJ2-5, with D unclear. Trimming removed 6 bases at V and 3 bases at J, with 17 bases between. In germline, CDR1 is DFQATT, CDR2 SNEGSKA (reference sequence). The CDR3 sequence is 14 residues long. The CDR3 sequence is CSATPAGTEETQYF. CDR3 bases: TGCAGTGCCACACCGGCAGGTACAGAAGAGACCCAGTACTTC.

This clonotype was counted between two and nine times. The V and J genes are TRBV6-1 and TRBJ1-2; maybe TRBD1 (6 bases). Germline lookup yields CDR1 MNHNS and CDR2 SASEGT. The CDR3 sequence is 13 residues long. With 5 bases removed from V and 7 bases from J, the gap between germline ends came to 14 bases. CDR3 sequence: CASSPTGYSGYTF. The DNA for the CDR3 is TGTGCCAGCAGTCCCACAGGGTACTCTGGCTACACCTTC.

There are many counts of this clonotype. J is TRBJ2-2 and V is TRBV19; D might be TRBD1 (6 bases). The germline V gene has CDR1 LNHDA and CDR2 SQIVND (reference sequence). The CDR3 is 14 residues long. The V gene lost 7 bases and the J gene lost 2 bases, with 11 bases spanning the gap. The CDR3 DNA follows: TGTGCCAGTACTAAACAGGGTAACACCGGGGAGCTGTTTTTT. Its protein product is CASTKQGNTGELFF.